This T cell receptor beta chain was sequenced for a study of siplizumab effects on memory and regulatory T cells. Study-wide results and limits: Naive T cells looked more diverse than memory cells, and they looked like major contributors to the alloresponse. Alloreactive sequences from unstimulated CD4+ memory cells fell significantly with siplizumab. Only a minor fraction of alloreactive clones mapped to unstimulated subsets.

The V end lost 1 base, the J end lost 2 bases, and 12 bases lay between the germline ends. The length of the CDR3 is 15 residues. Germline CDR1 is MNHEY and CDR2 is SVGAGI. Concerning this clone itself: Its antigen remains unknown.

Clones were read by immunoSEQ multiplex PCR, and TCRdb kept only the in-frame ones, dropping some. The data contain some 99,000 clones, 92% of them singletons. Material for sequencing was Tregs sorted from blood. The chain combines TRBV6-5 with TRBJ2-7; D is possibly TRBD1 or TRBD2 (5 bases each). This clonotype was obtained from a human donor in good health. This chain's CDR3 is CASSYLAGSTYEQYF. The CDR3 nucleotides read TGTGCCAGCAGTTACTTGGCAGGGAGCACCTACGAGCAGTACTTC.